A single sample is the source of the 8 T cell receptor beta chains below, sequenced in a study of spatial heterogeneity in lung cancer. MiXCR, applied by TCRdb to the 5' RACE reads, yields one record per CDR3 protein. The sample lists more than 6,500 distinct CDR3 sequences; 8.6% were seen once. Documented time point: sample taken at primary tumor resection. The source material was PBMCs, sampled at surgery. Every receptor here comes from a male donor with early-stage non-small cell lung cancer.

By sample share, this clonotype is medium-sized (0.01 to 0.1%). The rearrangement uses TRBV7-9 and TRBJ1-2, with a weak D call TRBD1 (5 bases). V lost 2 bases to trimming and J lost 3 bases, with 10 bases between them. The V gene's germline CDR1 is SEHNR and CDR2 FQNEAQ (reference sequence). The CDR3 contains 14 residues. CDR3 region: CASSLQGADYGYTF. The CDR3 nucleotides are TGTGCCAGCAGCTTACAGGGAGCGGACTATGGCTACACCTTC.

The table lists this clonotype with many counts. The chain recombines TRBV7-9 with TRBJ2-1, with TRBD2 identical over 8 bases. The germline V gene has CDR1 SEHNR and CDR2 FQNEAQ (reference sequence). With 5 bases clipped from V and 8 bases from J, the junction kept 5 bases outside the gene matches. The CDR3 consists of 13 residues. The CDR3 is CASSLSGMDEQFF. The CDR3 DNA reads as TGTGCCAGCAGCCTTAGCGGGATGGATGAGCAGTTCTTC. The variable domain in full, with the rest retrieved from reference TRBV7-9 and TRBJ2-1, is DTGVSQNPRHKITKRGQNVTFRCDPISEHNRLYWYRQTLGQGPEFLTYFQNEAQLEKSRLLSDRFSAERPKGSFSTLEIQRTEQGDSAMYLCASSLSGMDEQFFGPGTRLTVL.

This clonotype was seen at least ten times. The rearrangement links TRBV23-1 to TRBJ1-5; the D is unclear. TRBV23-1 is placed among ORFs of uncertain function. V lost 0 bases and J 5 bases, leaving 8 bases between the germline ends. The CDR3 totals 14 residues. In DNA, the CDR3 is TGCGCCAGCAGTCAATCGTACGGAGATCAGCCCCAGCATTTT. This gives the protein CASSQSYGDQPQHF.

In its sample, this clonotype was seen a few times. The V gene is TRBV4-3, the J gene TRBJ2-1; maybe TRBD2 (6 bases). Between the trimmed V and J ends, which lost 0 bases and 3 bases, there was a span of 15 bases. The CDR3 runs 17 residues. Looked up from germline, CDR1 is LGHNA and CDR2 is YSLEER. The CDR3 bases are TGCGCCAGCAGCCAAGACCTAACGGGACTCATCTACAATGAGCAGTTCTTC. Residues: CASSQDLTGLIYNEQFF.

This clonotype was seen at least ten times. The chain combines TRBV7-9 with TRBJ2-1; maybe TRBD2 (6 bases). Germline CDR1 and CDR2: SEHNR and FQNEAQ (reference sequence). This CDR3 spans 15 amino acids. Trimming cost V 8 bases and J 1 base, with 15 bases left between them. The CDR3 coding sequence is TGTGCCAGCGGCGGGGAAGAGGGTTCCTACAATGAGCAGTTCTTC. It specifies CASGGEEGSYNEQFF.

This clonotype was recorded at least ten times. The rearrangement uses TRBV25-1 and TRBJ1-2; D remains unclear. There are 13 residues in the CDR3. Germline V gene sequence: CDR1 MGHDK, CDR2 SYGVNS. V was shortened by 6 bases and J by 0 bases, with 8 bases between the two germline ends. CDR3 protein: CASSPSTNYGYTF. Here the CDR3 DNA reads TGTGCCAGCAGCCCGTCAACTAACTATGGCTACACCTTC.

This clonotype was observed at least ten times. The J gene is TRBJ2-3, the V gene TRBV7-2; 7 positions agree with TRBD1. The ends lost 3 bases at V and 8 bases at J; junction bases unmatched: 8. The CDR3 is made up of 14 amino acids. Germline CDR1 is SGHTA and CDR2 is FQGNSA. CDR3 sequence reads: CASSFHRGTGTQYF. CDR3 nucleotide sequence: TGTGCCAGCAGCTTTCACAGGGGCACCGGTACGCAGTATTTT.

This clonotype has more than one count but fewer than ten. The chain recombines TRBV5-1 with TRBJ2-1; 7 bases align to TRBD1. This CDR3 is 15 amino acids long. Germline V gene data show CDR1 as SGHRS and CDR2 as YFSETQ. With V trimmed by 0 bases and J by 3 bases, 3 bases remained unmatched. CDR3 amino acids: CASSLGGTVYNEQFF. CDR3 sequence (DNA): TGCGCCAGCAGCTTGGGAGGGACAGTCTACAATGAGCAGTTCTTC.